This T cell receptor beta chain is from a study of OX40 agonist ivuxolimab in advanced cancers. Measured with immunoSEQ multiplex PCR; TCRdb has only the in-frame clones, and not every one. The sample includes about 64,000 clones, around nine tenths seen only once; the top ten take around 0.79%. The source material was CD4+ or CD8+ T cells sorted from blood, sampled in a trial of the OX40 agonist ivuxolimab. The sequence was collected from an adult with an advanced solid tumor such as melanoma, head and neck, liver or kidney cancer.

CDR3 bases: TGCGCCAGCAGCCCGAGGGGTGACCGTACAACTAATGAAAAACTGTTTTTT. Translation: CASSPRGDRTTNEKLFF. The rearrangement joins TRBV5-1 to TRBJ1-4; TRBD1 is a possible D gene (5 bases). V lost 4 bases, J lost 0 bases, and 16 bases lay in between. Germline V lookup: CDR1 SGHRS, CDR2 YFSETQ. This CDR3 has 17 residues.